This paragraph reports one TCR beta chain. The CDR3 length is 14 residues. The germline V gene has CDR1 SGHDT and CDR2 YYEEEE. V lost 0 bases and J lost 10; bases outside the gene matches: 3. The data are from a study of blood T cell repertoires in COVID-19. Study in general: The study drew acute and convalescent COVID-19 samples from the United States, Italy and Spain. Sources were T cells, B-cell-depleted T cells, or PBMCs; the material itself was cDNA or gDNA.

Everyone who took part was roughly 18 to 89 years old, and they came from 20 to 25 US areas. Assignments of participants to cohorts depended upon their own reported clinical history. TCRdb keeps only in-frame clones here, not all; method: immunoSEQ multiplex PCR. The table includes a few hundred thousand clones, roughly 88% detected once. The receptor was derived from a woman aged 45-59 years with acute COVID-19. The source material was PBMCs or T cells enriched from blood (not recorded which). The chain links TRBV5-6 to TRBJ1-6; 8 nucleotides align to TRBD1. In DNA form, the CDR3 reads TGTGCCAGCAGCTTGGGACAGGGGAGGTCACCCCTCCACTTT. Its translation: CASSLGQGRSPLHF.